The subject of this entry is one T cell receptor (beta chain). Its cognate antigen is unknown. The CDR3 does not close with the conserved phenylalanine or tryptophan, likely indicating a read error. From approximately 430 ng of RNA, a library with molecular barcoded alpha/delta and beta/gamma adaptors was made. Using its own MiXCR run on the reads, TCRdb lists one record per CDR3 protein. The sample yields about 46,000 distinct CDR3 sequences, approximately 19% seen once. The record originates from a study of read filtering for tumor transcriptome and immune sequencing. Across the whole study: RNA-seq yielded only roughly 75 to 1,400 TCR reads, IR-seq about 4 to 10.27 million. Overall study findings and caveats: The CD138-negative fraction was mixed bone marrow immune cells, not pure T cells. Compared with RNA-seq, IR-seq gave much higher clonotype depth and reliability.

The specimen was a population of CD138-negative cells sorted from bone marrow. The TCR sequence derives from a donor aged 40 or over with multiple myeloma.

The CDR3 here is CAGSSTSGGYNEQFY. The CDR3, as DNA: TGTGCCGGCAGCTCGACGAGTGGGGGGTACAATGAGCAGTTCTAC. V is TRBV7-6 and J is TRBJ2-1, with D possibly TRBD2 on 6 matching bases. The CDR3 has 15 amino acids. The V gene's germline CDR1 is SGHVS and CDR2 FNYEAQ.